Below, 6 T cell receptor beta chains from the same sample are listed, as sequenced in a study of cytomegalovirus exposure and HLA in healthy donors. Some clones are missing from TCRdb's copy, which holds only in-frame ones; the method was immunoSEQ multiplex PCR. The data show some 240,000 clones, with over 65% seen just once and around 5.4% held by the top ten. The sample consisted of PBMCs. The source of these receptors is a woman under 30 in good health and CMV-seronegative.

DNA of the CDR3: TGTGCCAGCAGCTCGGACAGGCGCTATGGCTACACCTTC. It specifies CASSSDRRYGYTF. The V and J genes are TRBV27 and TRBJ1-2, with 7 nucleotides matching TRBD1. Germline V gene sequence: CDR1 MNHEY, CDR2 SMNVEV (reference sequence). V trimming: 6 bases; J trimming: 4 bases; junction bases outside the gene matches: 5. This CDR3 comprises 13 residues.

This clone was seen ten or more times. This rearrangement joins TRBV11-2 to TRBJ1-2, with TRBD1 matching over 7 bases. The germline V gene encodes CDR1 SGHAT and CDR2 FQNNGV. CDR3 length: 13 amino acids. After removal of 4 bases from V and 7 bases from J, the junction contained 6 bases not matched to a gene. CDR3 bases: TGTGCCAGCAGCTCGACAGGGTCGAGTGGCTACACCTTC. Translation gives CASSSTGSSGYTF.

The rearrangement joins TRBV6-5 to TRBJ1-1, with 7 bases aligning to TRBD1. Germline V lookup: CDR1 MNHEY, CDR2 SVGAGI. Unmatched junction bases numbered 4, after V lost 2 bases and J lost 4 bases. The CDR3 has 14 residues. CDR3 in amino acids: CASSYGQAVTEAFF. DNA of the CDR3: TGTGCCAGCAGTTACGGACAGGCCGTCACTGAAGCTTTCTTT.

This clone was observed once. The genes are TRBV12-5 and TRBJ1-2, with D tentatively TRBD1 (5 bases). The germline V and J ends were trimmed by 11 bases and 2 bases, with 18 bases remaining between them. The CDR3 has 14 amino acids. Germline V gene sequence: CDR1 LGHNT, CDR2 FRNRAP. Here the CDR3 DNA reads TGTGCTTCCTCCGGGGGTTGGGAAAACTATGGCTACACCTTC. This encodes CASSGGWENYGYTF.

The gene calls are TRBV27 and TRBJ2-2; perhaps D is TRBD1 or TRBD2 (6 bases each). This CDR3 has 16 amino acids. Germline CDR1 MNHEY, CDR2 SMNVEV (reference sequence). Trimming removed 1 base from V and 1 base from J, with 10 bases in between. The CDR3 loop reads CASSLYGGQNTGELFF. CDR3 coding DNA: TGTGCCAGCAGTTTATACGGGGGACAGAACACCGGGGAGCTGTTTTTT.

The V and J genes are TRBV5-4 and TRBJ2-1, with D possibly being TRBD2 (6 bases). Trimming took off 5 bases at V and 6 bases at J, with 18 bases between the two ends. Germline V lookup: CDR1 SGHNT, CDR2 YYREEE (reference sequence). The CDR3 spans 15 residues. CDR3 sequence (DNA): TGTGCCAGCAGACGAGCTAGCGAGACATTCAATGAGCAGTTCTTC. Its translation is CASRRASETFNEQFF.